The 13 T cell receptor beta chains below all came from one sample that was sequenced in a study of OX40 agonist ivuxolimab in advanced cancers. Libraries were prepared by immunoSEQ multiplex PCR; TCRdb keeps only in-frame clonotypes and omits some of them. The sample lists about 72,000 clones, roughly 90% occurring once. The specimen comprised CD4+ or CD8+ T cells sorted from blood, sampled in a trial of the OX40 agonist ivuxolimab. Receptors were obtained from an adult with an advanced solid tumor such as melanoma, head and neck, liver or kidney cancer.

This clone turned up a few times. J is TRBJ2-7 and V is TRBV5-1, with 16 bases fitting TRBD2. CDR1 SGHRS and CDR2 YFSETQ come from the germline V gene. V trimming: 4 bases; J trimming: 5 bases; junction bases outside the gene matches: 15. There are 19 residues in the CDR3. The CDR3, as DNA: TGCGCCAGCAGCCAAGATCCGGGACTAGCGGGGGGGCTAAAGGACGAGCAGTACTTC. Encoded protein: CASSQDPGLAGGLKDEQYF.

This chain links TRBV6-6 with TRBJ2-4, with D hard to call. This CDR3 has 13 amino acids. Germline CDR1 reads MNHNY; CDR2 reads SVGAGI (reference sequence). Trimming took 5 bases from V and 4 from J, leaving 9 bases between them. This CDR3 is CASSEPLKNIQYF. The CDR3 nucleotides are TGTGCCAGCAGTGAGCCCCTGAAAAACATTCAGTACTTC.

The rearrangement uses TRBV5-1 and TRBJ2-7; 7 positions agree with TRBD1. The CDR3 consists of 16 residues. V was pared by 1 base and J by 1 base, with 8 bases of the junction left unmatched. CDR1 and CDR2 (germline): SGHRS, YFSETQ. The CDR3 sequence: CASSLKSTGLSYEQYF. Written as DNA, the CDR3 is TGCGCCAGCAGCTTGAAGTCGACAGGGCTATCCTACGAGCAGTACTTC.

This clone has just one count. The V gene is TRBV30, the J gene TRBJ1-2; weak D call: TRBD1 (5 bases). This CDR3 is 14 amino acids long. Germline V CDR1 and CDR2: GTSNPN, SVGIG (reference sequence). Trimming pared 5 bases from V and 4 bases from J, leaving 17 bases between. The CDR3 is CAWVGEGNPYGYTF. The CDR3 DNA reads as TGTGCCTGGGTGGGGGAAGGGAACCCCTATGGCTACACCTTC.

The chain employs TRBV6-5 and TRBJ1-6; TRBD1 agrees at 7 bases. CDR3 size: 13 residues. Germline-derived CDR1 and CDR2 are MNHEY and SVGAGI. V lost 7 bases, J lost 10 bases, and 7 bases stayed unmatched. DNA for the CDR3: TGTGCCAGCAATACAGGGGCCGGATCACCCCTCCACTTT. This gives the protein CASNTGAGSPLHF.

The chain links TRBV5-5 to TRBJ2-1; 7 bases line up with TRBD2. V dropped 0 bases and J dropped 5; count of bases not matched to a gene: 5. The CDR3 is made up of 15 amino acids. Looked up from germline, CDR1 is SGHKS and CDR2 is YYEKEE (reference sequence). CDR3 bases: TGTGCCAGCAGCTTGGGACCGACTAGCAACAATGAGCAGTTCTTC. Protein sequence: CASSLGPTSNNEQFF.

The J gene is TRBJ1-1, the V gene TRBV5-6; D perhaps matches TRBD1 (5 bases). Germline V lookup: CDR1 SGHDT, CDR2 YYEEEE. V was shortened by 2 bases and J by 3 bases, with 11 bases between the two germline ends. This CDR3 region has 14 residues. The CDR3 bases are TGTGCCAGCAGCTTACGGCAGGGACACACTGAAGCTTTCTTT. The encoded protein is CASSLRQGHTEAFF.

This chain uses TRBV5-1 with TRBJ2-2; possible D gene TRBD1, 6 bases. CDR1 is SGHRS, CDR2 YFSETQ, per germline. CDR3 length: 14 residues. Trimming left V 4 bases short and J 5 bases short, with 12 bases between. The CDR3 bases are TGCGCCAGCAGCCCCGGACAGTCGACCGGGGAGCTGTTTTTT. Protein sequence: CASSPGQSTGELFF. Using reference TRBV5-1 and TRBJ2-2 for the parts outside the CDR3, the full variable domain is KAGVTQTPRYLIKTRGQQVTLSCSPISGHRSVSWYQQTPGQGLQFLFEYFSETQRNKGNFPGRFSGRQFSNSRSEMNVSTLELGDSALYLCASSPGQSTGELFFGEGSRLTVL.

V usage is TRBV19 and J usage is TRBJ2-1; D may be TRBD2 (5 bases). The CDR3 has 14 residues. Looked up from germline, CDR1 is LNHDA and CDR2 is SQIVND (reference sequence). Trimming cost V 8 bases and J 0 bases, with 11 bases left between them. The DNA of the CDR3 is TGTGCCAGTCGAGCCCGGGGCTCCTACAATGAGCAGTTCTTC. It yields the protein CASRARGSYNEQFF.

This chain joins TRBV2 and TRBJ1-3; perhaps TRBD2 as D (5 bases). The DNA end is a closer match to TRBJ2-2, so the J assignment may be wrong. This CDR3 region has 14 residues. The germline V gene encodes CDR1 SNHLY and CDR2 FYNNEI. CDR3 in DNA: TGTGCCAGCAGTACGGACTTGGCGGCCGGGGAGCTGTTTTTT. It specifies CASSTDLAAGELFF.

This chain joins TRBV19 and TRBJ2-5, with 8 bases lining up with TRBD2. Germline assignment: CDR1 LNHDA and CDR2 SQIVND (reference sequence). J lost 5 bases, V lost 9 bases, and 11 bases had no gene match. This CDR3 region has 14 residues. CDR3 in amino acids: CASARAGVRETQYF. Here the CDR3 DNA reads TGTGCCAGCGCTAGAGCGGGGGTGCGGGAGACCCAGTACTTC.

The J gene is TRBJ1-1, the V gene TRBV4-1; D unresolved. Trimming stripped 4 bases from V and 8 bases from J, with 11 bases between. The CDR3 sequence is 12 residues long. From germline, CDR1 is MGHRA and CDR2 YSYEKL. The CDR3: CASSRNVGEAFF. The CDR3 DNA is TGCGCCAGCAGCCGAAATGTGGGCGAAGCTTTCTTT.

Written as DNA, the CDR3 is TGTGCCAGTCGCAGGGCCCTCAATAGCAATCAGCCCCAGCATTTT. Amino acids: CASRRALNSNQPQHF. This chain connects TRBV2 to TRBJ1-5; TRBD1 might be the D (5 bases). Germline V lookup: CDR1 SNHLY, CDR2 FYNNEI. This CDR3 has 15 amino acids. Trimming cost V 9 bases and J 0 bases, with 15 bases left between them.